These 25 T cell receptor beta chains were all obtained from the same sample, sequenced in a study of control samples from healthy donors and cancer patients. TCRdb's table, derived via immunoSEQ multiplex PCR, lists solely in-frame clones and lacks some. The table has under 150,000 clones, about nine tenths seen once. The sample consisted of blood. These receptors were collected from a man in his thirties or forties in good health.

The chain links TRBV7-9 to TRBJ2-5; D perhaps matches TRBD1 (6 bases). Germline CDR1 is SEHNR and CDR2 is FQNEAQ (reference sequence). Trimming removed 4 bases from V and 0 bases from J, with 12 bases in between. The CDR3 extends over 15 amino acids. Here the CDR3 DNA reads TGTGCCAGCAGCTCCCACAGGGTTAACCAAGAGACCCAGTACTTC. Its translation is CASSSHRVNQETQYF.

A remark on this clone: This same CDR3 is encoded by further DNA sequences in the sample. V gene TRBV24-1 combines with J gene TRBJ2-3; 15 bases align to TRBD2. V lost 5 bases and J lost 4; bases outside the gene matches: 0. Germline CDR1 KGHDR, CDR2 SFDVKD. The CDR3 consists of 15 residues. This chain's CDR3 is CATSGTSGGADTQYF. The CDR3 DNA reads TGTGCCACCAGTGGGACTAGCGGGGGGGCAGATACGCAGTATTTT.

This clone was observed a single time. The gene calls are TRBV7-2 and TRBJ1-1; D is undetermined. CDR1 SGHTA and CDR2 FQGNSA come from the germline V gene. The CDR3 has 18 amino acids. The V gene lost 5 bases and the J gene lost 2 bases, with 24 bases spanning the gap. CDR3: CASSLIRPPSWRNTEAFF. The CDR3 bases are TGTGCCAGCAGCCTCATCAGACCTCCCAGTTGGCGTAACACTGAAGCTTTCTTT.

The V call is TRBV7-2, the J call TRBJ2-5; TRBD1 matches 7 bases. Germline CDR1 SGHTA, CDR2 FQGNSA. J was trimmed by 2 bases and V by 4 bases; bases with no gene match: 7. This CDR3 is built from 15 residues. CDR3 in DNA: TGTGCCAGCAGCTCGATGGGGACAGATCAAGAGACCCAGTACTTC. Translating gives CASSSMGTDQETQYF.

The chain recombines TRBV5-6 with TRBJ2-7; possible D gene TRBD1, 5 bases. The V end was cut by 3 bases, the J end by 4 bases, with 11 bases between. Germline assignment: CDR1 SGHDT and CDR2 YYEEEE. The length of the CDR3 is 13 residues. The chain's CDR3 is CASSWRREYEQYF. The CDR3 DNA is TGTGCCAGCAGCTGGCGCAGGGAATACGAGCAGTACTTC.

The rearrangement joins TRBV7-8 to TRBJ1-4; TRBD1 matches 8 bases. V trimming: 1 base; J trimming: 6 bases; junction bases outside the gene matches: 4. The CDR3 consists of 15 residues. The V gene's germline CDR1 is SGHVS and CDR2 FQNEAQ. DNA of the CDR3: TGTGCCAGCAGCTTAGAAGGACAGGGTGATGAAAAACTGTTTTTT. Its protein is CASSLEGQGDEKLFF.

CDR3 in amino acids: CASTLSDREAEAFF. CDR3 nucleotides: TGTGCCAGCACCCTCTCGGACAGGGAGGCTGAAGCTTTCTTT. The chain uses TRBV9 and TRBJ1-1; TRBD1 matches 8 bases. This CDR3 spans 14 amino acids. CDR1 is SGDLS and CDR2 is YYNGEE in the germline V gene. Trimming cost V 6 bases and J 6 bases; bases outside gene matches: 10.

V usage is TRBV2 and J usage is TRBJ2-5; TRBD2 aligns across 8 bases. Trimming removed 8 bases from V and 4 bases from J; junction bases left unmatched: 9. Germline CDR1 SNHLY, CDR2 FYNNEI. CDR3 length: 14 amino acids. As DNA, the CDR3 is TGTGCCAGCCATAGGACGGGGGGGTCAGAGACCCAGTACTTC. This translates into CASHRTGGSETQYF.

V and J are TRBV7-2 and TRBJ1-2; 9 nucleotides match TRBD1. Germline lookup yields CDR1 SGHTA and CDR2 FQGNSA. After removal of 3 bases from V and 8 bases from J, the junction contained 7 bases not matched to a gene. The CDR3 is made up of 14 amino acids. The CDR3 loop is CASSFRDRARGYTF. CDR3 in DNA: TGTGCCAGCAGCTTCCGGGACAGGGCGAGGGGCTACACCTTC.

The V call is TRBV7-2, the J call TRBJ1-4; D unresolved. The germline V and J ends were trimmed by 5 bases and 4 bases, with 8 bases remaining between them. This CDR3 is built from 13 residues. Germline-derived CDR1 and CDR2 are SGHTA and FQGNSA. CDR3: CASSSGVNEKLFF. The CDR3 bases are TGTGCCAGCAGCAGCGGGGTTAATGAAAAACTGTTTTTT.

The chain employs TRBV7-2 and TRBJ2-5, with 11 bases aligning to TRBD2. The V gene end was trimmed by 2 bases and the J gene end by 2 bases; junction bases not matched to a gene: 4. The germline gives CDR1 SGHTA, CDR2 FQGNSA. The CDR3 is 16 amino acids. The CDR3 sequence: CASSLSASGGQETQYF. CDR3 bases: TGTGCCAGCAGCTTATCGGCTAGCGGGGGGCAAGAGACCCAGTACTTC.

This clone appeared a few times. The V call is TRBV9, the J call TRBJ1-6, with a tentative D call TRBD1 (6 bases). CDR3 size: 15 residues. V was trimmed by 0 bases and J by 7 bases, leaving 11 bases between them. Germline values: CDR1 SGDLS, CDR2 YYNGEE. The CDR3 reads CASSVATGKNSPLHF. The CDR3 DNA reads as TGTGCCAGCAGCGTAGCTACAGGGAAGAATTCACCCCTCCACTTT.

The genes are TRBV25-1 and TRBJ1-2; D may be TRBD1 (6 bases). Germline V CDR1 and CDR2: MGHDK, SYGVNS. The CDR3 spans 12 residues. The ends were cut back, 3 bases at V and 4 bases at J, with 6 bases in the middle. The CDR3 region has the DNA TGTGCCAGCAGTGACAGGGGCTATGGCTACACCTTC. Its protein product is CASSDRGYGYTF.

The CDR3 sequence: CASSLDGPRVGETQYF. The CDR3 region has the DNA TGTGCCAGCAGCTTAGATGGGCCCAGGGTGGGGGAGACCCAGTACTTC. The chain couples TRBV7-2 to TRBJ2-5; maybe TRBD1 (5 bases). The V and J ends lost 1 base and 5 bases respectively, with 17 bases between them. The CDR3 spans 16 residues. Looked up from germline, CDR1 is SGHTA and CDR2 is FQGNSA.

The chain couples TRBV6-5 to TRBJ2-7, with 8 positions matching TRBD2. The CDR3 covers 15 residues. J was trimmed by 2 bases and V by 8 bases; bases with no gene match: 11. CDR1 MNHEY and CDR2 SVGAGI come from the germline V gene. The CDR3 sequence is CASLDRGRQPYEQYF. The CDR3, as DNA: TGTGCCAGCCTGGATCGCGGGAGGCAGCCCTACGAGCAGTACTTC.

The V and J genes are TRBV12-1 and TRBJ2-7. TRBV12-1 is classified as a pseudogene. The CDR3 has 12 residues. The CDR3: CASSFEAYEQYF. Here the CDR3 DNA reads TGTGCCAGCAGCTTTGAAGCCTACGAGCAGTACTTC.

On this clone: Additional DNA sequences in this sample encode the identical CDR3. The V call is TRBV3-1 (or the pseudogene TRBV3-2), the J call TRBJ1-3; no reliable D call. From germline, CDR1 is LGHDT and CDR2 YNNKEL (reference sequence). Trimming cost V 0 bases and J 0 bases, with 0 bases left between them. The CDR3 has 13 amino acids. The CDR3 bases are TGTGCCAGCAGCCAAGACTCTGGAAACACCATATATTTT. Amino acid sequence: CASSQDSGNTIYF.

V and J are TRBV30 and TRBJ2-1; TRBD2 matches at 8 bases. The V gene's germline CDR1 is GTSNPN and CDR2 SVGIG (reference sequence). The ends lost 2 bases at V and 0 bases at J; junction bases unmatched: 0. There are 14 residues in the CDR3. As DNA, the CDR3 is TGTGCCTGGAGTAGCGGGAGCTCCTACAATGAGCAGTTCTTC. It is translated as CAWSSGSSYNEQFF.

The rearrangement uses TRBV18 and TRBJ2-7, with TRBD2 matching over 12 bases. The ends lost 3 bases at V and 6 bases at J; junction bases unmatched: 6. The CDR3 has 15 residues. Germline V CDR1 and CDR2: KGHSH, LQKENI. The CDR3 sequence is CASSPSSGGALEQYF. In DNA, the CDR3 is TGTGCCAGCTCACCTTCTAGCGGGGGGGCCCTCGAGCAGTACTTC.

This clone is a singleton in its sample. This rearrangement joins TRBV4-1 to TRBJ2-4, with TRBD2 matching 7 bases. This CDR3 region has 20 residues. Germline CDR1 and CDR2: MGHRA and YSYEKL. The junction had 14 bases not matched to a gene; V was cut back by 0 bases and J by 0 bases. The CDR3 sequence is CASSQEASGNSRVAKNIQYF. The CDR3 nucleotides read TGCGCCAGCAGCCAAGAGGCTAGCGGAAATTCCCGCGTAGCCAAAAACATTCAGTACTTC.

In this sample, this clone turned up a few times. The V call is TRBV19, the J call TRBJ1-5; tentative D call: TRBD1 (5 bases). Germline values: CDR1 LNHDA, CDR2 SQIVND (reference sequence). The CDR3 has 15 residues. V was shortened by 6 bases and J by 1 base, with 13 bases between the two germline ends. The CDR3 loop reads CASSVDRASNQPQHF. DNA of the CDR3: TGTGCCAGTAGCGTTGACAGAGCAAGCAATCAGCCCCAGCATTTT.

The gene calls are TRBV28 and TRBJ2-1; no clear D gene. This CDR3 region has 12 residues. The V gene's germline CDR1 is MDHEN and CDR2 SYDVKM. The ends were cut back, 5 bases at V and 4 bases at J, with 6 bases in the middle. CDR3 residues: CASSRAYNEQFF. In DNA, the CDR3 is TGTGCCAGCAGTCGAGCATACAATGAGCAGTTCTTC.

The rearrangement uses TRBV5-1 and TRBJ1-1; D gene uncertain. This CDR3 spans 12 amino acids. From germline, CDR1 is SGHRS and CDR2 YFSETQ. V lost 0 bases and J 5 bases, leaving 5 bases between the germline ends. DNA for the CDR3: TGCGCCAGCAGCTTGGGTATGACTGAAGCTTTCTTT. Translated, it gives CASSLGMTEAFF.

This clone turned up a few times. The genes are TRBV6-2 or TRBV6-3 and TRBJ2-7, with D unresolved. Trimming cost V 5 bases and J 3 bases, with 8 bases left between them. The CDR3 spans 12 residues. Germline V gives CDR1 MNHEY, CDR2 SVGEGT. CDR3 DNA: TGTGCCAGCAGTCTCAAGAGCTACGAGCAGTACTTC. Amino acid sequence: CASSLKSYEQYF.

V gene TRBV5-4 combines with J gene TRBJ2-5; TRBD1 is a possible D gene (5 bases). V lost 4 bases to trimming and J lost 1 base, with 14 bases between them. Per germline, CDR1 SGHNT and CDR2 YYREEE (reference sequence). The CDR3 is 15 residues long. This chain's CDR3 is CASSGHPGSQETQYF. CDR3 DNA sequence: TGTGCCAGCAGCGGACACCCTGGCAGCCAAGAGACCCAGTACTTC.